A single sample is the source of the 20 T cell receptor beta chains below, sequenced in a study of blood T cell repertoires in COVID-19. The method was immunoSEQ multiplex PCR; TCRdb's version includes in-frame clones alone and lacks a portion of them. The repertoire consists of around 220,000 clones, with approximately 78% occurring once and the leading ten covering roughly 8.2%. The specimen sequenced was peripheral blood. The receptors shown here come from a woman aged 80 or older with COVID-19, enrolled during active disease.

The V and J genes are TRBV4-2 and TRBJ1-3; a possible D gene is TRBD1 (6 bases). The length of the CDR3 is 15 residues. Trimming pared 3 bases from V and 2 bases from J, leaving 11 bases between. The germline gives CDR1 LGHNA, CDR2 YNFKEQ. CDR3 DNA: TGTGCCAGCAGCCAGGCAACAGGGACTGGAAACACCATATATTTT. Translating gives CASSQATGTGNTIYF.

The chain's CDR3 is CASSPGQTYQETQYF. The CDR3 region has the DNA TGTGCCAGCAGCCCGGGACAGACGTACCAAGAGACCCAGTACTTC. The chain combines TRBV7-2 with TRBJ2-5; 7 bases are shared with TRBD1. J gave up 0 bases and V 5 bases, and 6 bases lay outside the gene matches. From germline, CDR1 is SGHTA and CDR2 FQGNSA. CDR3 size: 15 residues.

The gene calls are TRBV24-1 and TRBJ1-1, with D perhaps matching TRBD1 (6 bases). Germline loops: CDR1 KGHDR, CDR2 SFDVKD. The CDR3 covers 13 residues. V was trimmed by 11 bases and J by 1 base, leaving 13 bases between them. The CDR3 DNA sequence: TGTGCCAGGCACAGGGCCCCGAACACTGAAGCTTTCTTT. Protein: CARHRAPNTEAFF.

The rearrangement uses TRBV4-1 and TRBJ2-3, with 12 positions matching TRBD1. V lost 5 bases and J lost 6; bases outside the gene matches: 9. Germline CDR1 is MGHRA and CDR2 is YSYEKL. The CDR3 has 16 amino acids. The CDR3 region has the DNA TGCGCCAGCAGCTATCCCGGGACAGGGGGCCTGGATACGCAGTATTTT. Amino acids: CASSYPGTGGLDTQYF.

The chain uses TRBV9 and TRBJ2-2; possible D gene TRBD1, 8 bases. CDR1 is SGDLS, CDR2 YYNGEE, per germline. The V gene lost 4 bases and the J gene lost 5 bases, with 21 bases spanning the gap. The CDR3 runs to 17 residues. The CDR3 is CASSPHGGGQVTGELFF. As DNA, the CDR3 is TGTGCCAGCAGCCCCCATGGGGGGGGACAGGTAACCGGGGAGCTGTTTTTT.

This rearrangement joins TRBV24-1 to TRBJ1-1; D not resolved. Germline CDR1 is KGHDR and CDR2 is SFDVKD. The CDR3 has 12 residues. Between the trimmed V and J ends, which lost 5 bases and 2 bases, there was a span of 5 bases. The CDR3 coding sequence is TGTGCCACCAGTGGCGAAAACACTGAAGCTTTCTTT. The encoded protein is CATSGENTEAFF.

This clone was detected once. V is TRBV3-1 (or the pseudogene TRBV3-2) and J is TRBJ2-7; D gene ambiguous. The CDR3 is 12 amino acids. V dropped 1 base and J dropped 5 bases, with 6 bases sitting between them. Germline-derived CDR1 and CDR2 are LGHDT and YNNKEL (reference sequence). The CDR3 loop reads CASSQVEHEQYF. Here the CDR3 DNA reads TGTGCCAGCAGCCAAGTAGAACACGAGCAGTACTTC.

This chain links TRBV19 with TRBJ2-1, with D uncertain. The CDR3 has 14 residues. Trimming took 1 base from V and 5 from J, leaving 9 bases between them. CDR1 and CDR2 from the germline V gene are LNHDA and SQIVND (reference sequence). The CDR3 reads CASSIGRPNNEQFF. The CDR3 DNA reads TGTGCCAGTAGTATAGGGAGACCCAACAATGAGCAGTTCTTC.

The chain recombines TRBV29-1 with TRBJ2-7; a possible D gene is TRBD1 (5 bases). The germline CDR1 and CDR2 sequences are SQVTM and ANQGSEA. V was clipped by 6 bases and J by 5 bases, with 17 bases between them. The CDR3 is made up of 13 amino acids. The DNA for the CDR3 is TGCAGCGTGCAGGGAACTCGGAACGACGAGCAGTACTTC. Its protein is CSVQGTRNDEQYF.

The J gene is TRBJ2-2, the V gene TRBV4-1; the D gene is possibly TRBD2 (6 bases). CDR3 length equals 16 residues. V was cut by 2 bases and J by 6 bases, with 16 bases left in between. Per germline, CDR1 MGHRA and CDR2 YSYEKL. The CDR3 DNA follows: TGCGCCAGCAGCCAATCCGGCGGGTGGGGGGCCGGGGAGCTGTTTTTT. This gives the protein CASSQSGGWGAGELFF.

The chain is built from TRBV6-1 and TRBJ2-1, with no clear D. CDR1 and CDR2 (germline): MNHNS, SASEGT. There are 13 residues in the CDR3. Trimming stripped 2 bases from V and 7 bases from J, with 9 bases between. The CDR3 reads CASSEKRVNEQFF. In nucleotides, the CDR3 is TGTGCCAGCAGTGAAAAGAGAGTTAATGAGCAGTTCTTC.

The V and J genes are TRBV18 and TRBJ2-2; a possible D gene is TRBD1 (5 bases). Deletions cut 3 bases from V and 5 bases from J, with 13 bases between. Germline values: CDR1 KGHSH, CDR2 LQKENI. CDR3 size: 15 residues. The CDR3 sequence: CASSPGAPYTGELFF. The CDR3 DNA reads TGTGCCAGCTCACCTGGGGCCCCGTATACCGGGGAGCTGTTTTTT.

V gene TRBV5-6 combines with J gene TRBJ2-5, with 15 bases matching TRBD2. This CDR3 has 17 amino acids. CDR1 and CDR2 (germline): SGHDT, YYEEEE. Trimming took 4 bases from V and 5 from J; bases not matched to a gene: 9. CDR3 sequence: CASSPGLAGGPSETQYF. CDR3 nucleotides: TGTGCCAGCAGCCCTGGACTAGCGGGAGGGCCTTCGGAGACCCAGTACTTC.

The rearrangement links TRBV2 to TRBJ2-5; a possible D gene is TRBD2 (7 bases). Germline loops: CDR1 SNHLY, CDR2 FYNNEI. The CDR3 is made up of 17 amino acids. Trimming took 3 bases from V and 9 from J, leaving 26 bases between them. The CDR3 nucleotides read TGTGCCAGCAGTGATTCCTCTGTGGGGGGGCTTCAAGTGGCCCAGTACTTC. Residues: CASSDSSVGGLQVAQYF.

The J gene is TRBJ2-1, the V gene TRBV2, with D possibly matching TRBD2 (5 bases). From germline, CDR1 is SNHLY and CDR2 FYNNEI. The V end was cut by 4 bases, the J end by 4 bases, with 8 bases between. The CDR3 runs 13 residues. CDR3 DNA: TGTGCCAGCAGTGTTGAGGGTTACAATGAGCAGTTCTTC. The encoded protein is CASSVEGYNEQFF.

The V and J genes are TRBV6-5 and TRBJ2-6, with D uncertain. CDR3 length: 15 amino acids. Trimming stripped 3 bases from V and 0 bases from J, with 6 bases between. Germline V CDR1 and CDR2: MNHEY, SVGAGI. The CDR3 spells CASSYLSSGANVLTF. The DNA of the CDR3 is TGTGCCAGCAGTTATCTAAGCTCTGGGGCCAACGTCCTGACTTTC.

Only one count was recorded for this clone. The rearrangement joins TRBV25-1 to TRBJ1-1, with D hard to call. Germline assignment: CDR1 MGHDK and CDR2 SYGVNS. With 0 bases removed from V and 9 bases from J, the gap between germline ends came to 23 bases. The CDR3 runs to 17 residues. CDR3 bases: TGTGCCAGCAGTGAATATCGCCCTGGGAGGCCCACAAGCCAAGCTTTCTTT. It encodes CASSEYRPGRPTSQAFF.

This chain links TRBV7-2 with TRBJ2-1, with a tentative D call TRBD1 (6 bases). The CDR3 is made up of 16 amino acids. Germline values: CDR1 SGHTA, CDR2 FQGNSA. V lost 1 base, J lost 0 bases, and 10 bases lay in between. In nucleotides, the CDR3 is TGTGCCAGCAGCTTAGTAGGGGGAAGCTCCTACAATGAGCAGTTCTTC. Translated, it gives CASSLVGGSSYNEQFF.

This clone occurred a few times. The genes are TRBV6-5 and TRBJ1-1; D might be TRBD1 (5 bases). V lost 0 bases and J lost 1, with 9 bases in between. The germline V gene encodes CDR1 MNHEY and CDR2 SVGAGI. The CDR3 has 15 amino acids. The CDR3 DNA is TGTGCCAGCAGTTACTCGAATACAGGGAACACTGAAGCTTTCTTT. Its protein product is CASSYSNTGNTEAFF.

This chain joins TRBV27 and TRBJ1-2, with 12 positions matching TRBD1. Germline V gene lookup returns CDR1 MNHEY and CDR2 SMNVEV (reference sequence). The V segment lost 7 bases and the J segment 8 bases; nucleotides outside the gene matches: 11. The CDR3 has 15 residues. The CDR3 DNA is TGTGCCAGCAAACATCCGGGACAGGGGGCGCGGGGCTACACCTTC. It specifies CASKHPGQGARGYTF.